This T cell receptor beta chain appears in the sequencing data of a study of early T cells in non-severe SARS-CoV-2 infection. Individual cDNA molecules received unique molecular identifiers during library preparation. One entry per CDR3 protein results from TCRdb running MiXCR on the 5' RACE reads. The table has about 75,000 distinct CDR3 sequences, 10% to 12% seen once. This clonotype was seen a handful of times. The sequences come from whole blood, collected at baseline. This TCR came from an adult who was a healthcare worker with PCR-confirmed SARS-CoV-2 infection or an uninfected control (not recorded which).

CDR3 DNA: TGTGCCAGTAGTCCGCTAGCGGGGATTTCAGATACGCAGTATTTT. Its translation is CASSPLAGISDTQYF. V gene TRBV19 combines with J gene TRBJ2-3, with 9 positions matching TRBD2. V shed 5 bases, J shed 4 bases, and the junction held 7 bases outside the gene matches. CDR3 size: 15 residues. Germline values: CDR1 LNHDA, CDR2 SQIVND (reference sequence).